A selection of T cell receptor beta chains follows, all from one sample in a study of tumor-infiltrating lymphocytes in localized non-small cell lung cancer. Repertoires were generated with immunoSEQ multiplex PCR, while TCRdb's copy carries only in-frame clones and drops some. The sample includes 12,000 to 15,000 clones, 65% to 75% of them seen just once. The sequencing input was uninvolved lung tissue not adjacent to the tumor. The source is a human donor with non-small cell lung cancer. The CDR3 runs from the conserved cysteine through the conserved F or W. D genes are given only for firm matches.

J gene,D gene,V gene,CDR3 protein
TRBJ2-1,-,TRBV9,CASSVVGASYNEQFF
TRBJ1-1,TRBD1,TRBV5-6,CASSGGTGARWGTEAFF
TRBJ2-5,-,TRBV14,CASSRHGSPRGETQYF
TRBJ2-2,-,TRBV7-2,CASSLVGEAGELFF
TRBJ2-5,TRBD2,TRBV27,CASKAGATYQETQYF
TRBJ1-4,-,TRBV5-6,CASSLVGVSGEKLFF
TRBJ2-1,-,TRBV7-2,CASSKGWGNEQFF
TRBJ2-5,-,TRBV28,CASSLSETQYF
TRBJ2-2,-,TRBV25-1,CASSESAGDPTGELFF
TRBJ2-2,-,TRBV4-1,CASSLQTFANTGELFF
TRBJ2-3,-,TRBV7-7,CASSSRDSSDTQYF
TRBJ2-7,TRBD2,TRBV6-1,CASSDRRGTRSYEQYF
TRBJ2-7,TRBD2,TRBV13,CASSEGLAGIKDYEQYF
TRBJ2-7,TRBD2,TRBV10-3,CAISESRLGGGSRGGYEQYF
TRBJ2-3,TRBD1,TRBV6-5,CASSYYGTGGVGTQYF
TRBJ2-3,-,TRBV7-9,CASSLGVSHTDTQYF
TRBJ2-2,-,TRBV6-6,CASNSRNTGELFF
TRBJ1-2,TRBD1,TRBV28,CASSSTGFWDGYTF
TRBJ2-1,-,TRBV30,CAWSLTRDFPQQFF
TRBJ2-1,TRBD1,TRBV6-5,CASSSFDRAVGTEQFF
TRBJ1-1,TRBD1,TRBV4-1,CASSQRQGTMNTEAFF
TRBJ1-1,-,TRBV7-6,CASSLRGVGTEAFF
TRBJ1-1,TRBD1,TRBV19,CASNFPGTGERTEAFF
TRBJ1-1,-,TRBV25-1,CASRGRFSQGDTEAFF
TRBJ2-3,TRBD1,TRBV28,CASSSQVTGETQYF
TRBJ2-2,-,TRBV5-4,CASSLATNTGELFF
TRBJ2-4,TRBD2,TRBV6-1,CASSESVGEGWDIQYF
TRBJ2-7,-,TRBV6-5,CGFRGGRTFYEQYF
TRBJ2-2,TRBD1,TRBV7-3,CASSSGQGNLAGELFF
TRBJ1-5,-,TRBV28,CASRSTDNQPQHF